These 9 T cell receptor beta chains share one sample of origin, sequenced in a study of CD8 T cells in ankylosing spondylitis. In TCRdb, the 5' RACE reads were re-called with MiXCR into one record per CDR3 protein. The table lists about 510,000 distinct CDR3 sequences, roughly 5.3% of them singletons. Study-level findings and limits: There was a TCR beta motif, made of eight highly homologous variants, that appeared characteristic of ankylosing spondylitis blood.

These receptors have no identified antigens. The sample taken for sequencing was blood, either unsorted or a sorted T cell fraction (not recorded which). The receptor source for this set is a male donor with ankylosing spondylitis.

There are many counts of this clonotype. The DNA for the CDR3 is TGCAGTGCTAGGCCGGGACATTTTAATGAAAAACTGTTTTTT. Translation gives CSARPGHFNEKLFF. This chain uses TRBV20-1 with TRBJ1-4; D possibly corresponds to TRBD1 (6 bases). There are 14 residues in the CDR3. The V and J ends lost 3 bases and 4 bases respectively, with 12 bases between them. Germline values: CDR1 DFQATT, CDR2 SNEGSKA (reference sequence).

This chain links TRBV10-1 with TRBJ2-1; D not certain. Trimming took 5 bases from V and 5 from J, leaving 10 bases between them. Germline CDR1 and CDR2: WNHNN and SYGVQD (reference sequence). This CDR3 has 13 amino acids. The CDR3 sequence: CASSPTPDNEQFF. The DNA for the CDR3 is TGCGCCAGCAGTCCTACTCCGGACAATGAGCAGTTCTTC.

This clonotype was found a few times. The chain combines TRBV3-1 with TRBJ2-1; 7 nucleotides line up with TRBD2. V gave up 5 bases and J gave up 6 bases; unmatched junction bases: 13. CDR1 is LGHDT, CDR2 YNNKEL, per germline (reference sequence). The CDR3 runs 16 residues. CDR3 sequence reads: CASSFSGSGRINEQFF. In DNA, the CDR3 is TGTGCCAGCAGCTTTAGCGGGTCCGGGAGAATCAATGAGCAGTTCTTC.

This clonotype was counted at least ten times. The chain recombines TRBV20-1 with TRBJ2-1, with 8 bases that match TRBD1. CDR3 length: 13 residues. The V segment lost 5 bases and the J segment 8 bases; nucleotides outside the gene matches: 8. Per the germline V gene, CDR1 is DFQATT and CDR2 is SNEGSKA (reference sequence). The DNA for the CDR3 is TGCAGTGCTGCCAGGGGGCCTGGGGATGAGCAGTTCTTC. This codes for CSAARGPGDEQFF.

This clonotype was found many times. J is TRBJ1-1 and V is TRBV5-1, with D possibly being TRBD1 (5 bases). Germline CDR1 SGHRS, CDR2 YFSETQ. Between the trimmed V and J ends, which lost 4 bases and 0 bases, there was a span of 25 bases. The CDR3 loop spans 19 amino acids. In DNA form, the CDR3 reads TGCGCCAGCAGCCTCAGCGGACTTATCCGGGACCTAATGAACACTGAAGCTTTCTTT. Amino acids: CASSLSGLIRDLMNTEAFF.

Ten or more counts support this clonotype. The chain uses TRBV5-1 and TRBJ1-1; D perhaps matches TRBD1 (5 bases). From germline, CDR1 is SGHRS and CDR2 YFSETQ. Trimming removed 4 bases from V and 5 bases from J, with 15 bases in between. CDR3 size: 14 residues. CDR3 sequence: CASSVARGWTEAFF. The CDR3 DNA is TGCGCCAGCAGCGTCGCAAGGGGTTGGACTGAAGCTTTCTTT.

This clonotype occurred many times. The J gene is TRBJ1-5, the V gene TRBV6-2 or TRBV6-3, with no clear D. Germline CDR1 reads MNHEY; CDR2 reads SVGEGT. This CDR3 comprises 16 residues. V gave up 2 bases and J gave up 5 bases, with 16 bases separating them. CDR3 region: CASSYVFTARDQPQHF. In nucleotides, the CDR3 is TGTGCCAGCAGTTACGTTTTCACGGCCCGGGATCAGCCCCAGCATTTT.

This clonotype was observed at least ten times. V usage is TRBV20-1 and J usage is TRBJ2-5; 14 nucleotides align to TRBD2. Trimming at V came to 6 bases and at J to 5 bases, leaving 5 bases not matched to a gene. Germline CDR1 reads DFQATT; CDR2 reads SNEGSKA (reference sequence). The CDR3 has 14 residues. The CDR3 sequence: CSAGTSGSGETQYF. DNA of the CDR3: TGCAGTGCGGGGACTAGCGGGAGCGGGGAGACCCAGTACTTC.

In this sample, this clonotype turned up many times. This sequence joins TRBV6-5 and TRBJ1-1, with a possible D match to TRBD1 (5 bases). CDR3 length equals 17 residues. V lost 0 bases to trimming and J lost 1 base, with 15 bases between them. The germline CDR1 and CDR2 sequences are MNHEY and SVGAGI. Here the CDR3 reads CASSYSGVSGSNTEAFF. The DNA for the CDR3 is TGTGCCAGCAGTTACTCGGGGGTGAGCGGATCGAACACTGAAGCTTTCTTT.